Following are 25 T cell receptor beta chains from one sample sequenced in a study of glioma-infiltrating T cells after dendritic cell vaccination. The time point: after dendritic cell vaccination, including at tumor progression/relapse. Sequencing used immunoSEQ multiplex PCR; TCRdb keeps in-frame clones, though not all of them. The data contain roughly 50,000 clones, 75% to 90% of them singletons. Sequencing was performed on blood, taken after dendritic cell vaccination. The receptors originated from a human donor with glioblastoma.

V gene TRBV19 combines with J gene TRBJ1-1; no clear D gene. The V end lost 5 bases, the J end lost 1 base, and 14 bases lay between the germline ends. Germline V gives CDR1 LNHDA, CDR2 SQIVND (reference sequence). CDR3 length: 15 amino acids. CDR3 nucleotides: TGTGCCAGTAGTCTAAGACGGACTTCGAACACTGAAGCTTTCTTT. As protein: CASSLRRTSNTEAFF.

In nucleotides, the CDR3 is TGTGCCAGCAGCTTAACGCAGGCCACCGGGGAGCTGTTTTTT. Translated: CASSLTQATGELFF. The chain is built from TRBV7-3 and TRBJ2-2; the D is unclear. The germline V gene encodes CDR1 SGHTA and CDR2 FQGTGA. The CDR3 has 14 amino acids. V lost 0 bases to trimming and J lost 4 bases, with 6 bases between them.

This CDR3 reads CASSRARDTRVKHF. CDR3 bases: TGTGCCAGCAGCCGAGCCCGGGACACGAGAGTAAAGCATTTT. J is TRBJ1-5 and V is TRBV6-6, with D perhaps TRBD1 (6 bases). The CDR3 totals 14 residues. Germline V CDR1 and CDR2: MNHNY, SVGAGI (reference sequence). Trimming cost V 6 bases and J 14 bases, with 23 bases left between them.

V is TRBV27 and J is TRBJ2-1; TRBD2 agrees at 9 bases. With V trimmed by 5 bases and J by 5 bases, 10 bases remained unmatched. There are 16 residues in the CDR3. In germline, CDR1 is MNHEY, CDR2 SMNVEV (reference sequence). CDR3 nucleotide sequence: TGTGCCAGCAGTCCCCTTAGCGGGAGTTTTGACAATGAGCAGTTCTTC. Its translation is CASSPLSGSFDNEQFF.

The chain has TRBV27 and TRBJ1-4, with D tentatively TRBD1 (5 bases). The CDR3 sequence is 13 residues long. Per germline, CDR1 MNHEY and CDR2 SMNVEV (reference sequence). V dropped 4 bases and J dropped 8 bases, with 11 bases sitting between them. The CDR3, as DNA: TGTGCCAGCAGTTGGGGGGATGGGGAAAAACTGTTTTTT. This codes for CASSWGDGEKLFF.

This chain uses TRBV28 with TRBJ1-2, with 11 bases lining up with TRBD1. This CDR3 has 15 residues. Trimming removed 4 bases from V and 0 bases from J; junction bases left unmatched: 1. The V gene's germline CDR1 is MDHEN and CDR2 SYDVKM. CDR3 DNA sequence: TGTGCCAGCAGTTCGGGACAGGGGGCTAACTATGGCTACACCTTC. Amino acid sequence: CASSSGQGANYGYTF.

The V and J genes are TRBV5-5 and TRBJ2-7; a weak D match, TRBD2 (6 bases). Trimming removed 4 bases at V and 4 bases at J, with 18 bases between. The length of the CDR3 is 15 residues. CDR1 is SGHKS, CDR2 YYEKEE, per germline (reference sequence). The CDR3 DNA is TGTGCCAGCAGCGCCCGCCTGAGCGGGTCTTACGAGCAGTACTTC. Translated: CASSARLSGSYEQYF.

In the case of this clone: Different DNA sequences within this sample yield the same CDR3. This chain connects TRBV15 to TRBJ2-7, with unresolved D. Germline V lookup: CDR1 LNHNV, CDR2 YYDKDF (reference sequence). CDR3 size: 14 residues. Trimming took off 0 bases at V and 8 bases at J, with 14 bases between the two ends. CDR3 region: CATSRDHELSKQYF. DNA of the CDR3: TGTGCCACCAGCAGAGATCATGAGCTATCTAAGCAGTACTTC.

This clone was seen only a few times. V usage is TRBV6-1 and J usage is TRBJ2-3; 7 nucleotides agree with TRBD1. Germline V CDR1 and CDR2: MNHNS, SASEGT. The CDR3 has 14 amino acids. V shed 4 bases and J 4 bases; nucleotides not matched to a gene: 5. The CDR3 sequence is CASSGDRDSDTQYF. The CDR3 coding sequence is TGTGCCAGCAGTGGCGACAGGGATTCAGATACGCAGTATTTT.

This clone was observed a handful of times. The chain employs TRBV27 and TRBJ2-1, with D unclear. V was pared by 5 bases and J by 0 bases, with 14 bases between. Germline CDR1 is MNHEY and CDR2 is SMNVEV (reference sequence). The CDR3 totals 16 residues. In DNA form, the CDR3 reads TGTGCCAGCAGTATCTCGCCAAGGAGCTCCTACAATGAGCAGTTCTTC. This encodes CASSISPRSSYNEQFF.

This sequence joins TRBV7-2 and TRBJ1-2; D gene uncertain. The V gene's germline CDR1 is SGHTA and CDR2 FQGNSA. V gave up 4 bases and J gave up 1 base, with 4 bases separating them. The CDR3 is 12 amino acids. The DNA for the CDR3 is TGTGCCAGCAGCTCCCTTAACTATGGCTACACCTTC. This encodes CASSSLNYGYTF. The full variable domain, completed using reference TRBV7-2 and TRBJ1-2, is GAGVSQSPSNKVTEKGKDVELRCDPISGHTALYWYRQSLGQGLEFLIYFQGNSAPDKSGLPSDRFSAERTGGSVSTLTIQRTQQEDSAVYLCASSSLNYGYTFGSGTRLTVV.

J is TRBJ2-5 and V is TRBV9; the match to TRBD1 covers 7 bases. The ends lost 0 bases at V and 2 bases at J; junction bases unmatched: 4. The CDR3 runs to 15 residues. Germline lookup yields CDR1 SGDLS and CDR2 YYNGEE. CDR3 region: CASSVALGQQETQYF. Here the CDR3 DNA reads TGTGCCAGCAGCGTAGCCTTGGGACAGCAAGAGACCCAGTACTTC.

In its sample, this clone was seen once. J is TRBJ2-1 and V is TRBV19, with 7 bases fitting TRBD2. Germline lookup yields CDR1 LNHDA and CDR2 SQIVND (reference sequence). V lost 8 bases to trimming and J lost 6 bases; unmatched junction nucleotides: 16. This CDR3 is 16 amino acids long. CDR3 sequence: CASGALAGLVRNEQFF. Here the CDR3 DNA reads TGTGCCAGTGGAGCGCTTGCTGGACTAGTGCGCAATGAGCAGTTCTTC. Full variable domain (missing parts from reference TRBV19 and TRBJ2-1): DGGITQSPKYLFRKEGQNVTLSCEQNLNHDAMYWYRQDPGQGLRLIYYSQIVNDFQKGDIAEGYSVSREKKESFPLTVTSAQKNPTAFYLCASGALAGLVRNEQFFGPGTRLTVL.

This chain joins TRBV5-1 and TRBJ2-5, with D possibly being TRBD2 (5 bases). The J call is in doubt because the DNA end fits TRBJ2-7 better. Germline V gene lookup returns CDR1 SGHRS and CDR2 YFSETQ. The CDR3 extends over 11 amino acids. CDR3 DNA: TGCGCCAGCAGCTTACTAGACGAGCAGTACTTC. Translated, it gives CASSLLDEQYF.

The V and J genes are TRBV19 and TRBJ2-5; 8 nucleotides match TRBD2. With the DNA end fitting TRBJ2-7 better, the J assignment may be wrong. In germline, CDR1 is LNHDA, CDR2 SQIVND (reference sequence). CDR3 length equals 15 residues. The CDR3, as DNA: TGTGCCCCCAGGCAAGGGCGGGAGGCCCACTACGAGCAGTACTTC. Its translation: CAPRQGREAHYEQYF.

The CDR3 is CASGLSGGPSTDTQYF. In DNA form, the CDR3 reads TGTGCTAGTGGTTTGTCGGGGGGTCCTAGCACAGATACGCAGTATTTT. The chain links TRBV12-5 to TRBJ2-3, with 7 nucleotides matching TRBD2. With V trimmed by 2 bases and J by 0 bases, 5 bases remained unmatched. This CDR3 is 16 amino acids long. Germline lookup yields CDR1 LGHNT and CDR2 FRNRAP.

The chain is built from TRBV11-2 and TRBJ1-5; TRBD1 matches 7 bases. Germline assignment: CDR1 SGHAT and CDR2 FQNNGV. V shed 2 bases and J 6 bases; nucleotides not matched to a gene: 7. CDR3 size: 15 residues. The CDR3: CASSLTTGVLQPQHF. CDR3 nucleotides: TGTGCCAGCAGCTTAACCACAGGGGTACTTCAGCCCCAGCATTTT.

The CDR3 spells CASSVASQETQYF. The CDR3 DNA reads TGTGCCAGCAGCGTAGCTAGTCAAGAGACCCAGTACTTC. V is TRBV9 and J is TRBJ2-5; no clear D. Trimming took 0 bases from V and 2 from J, leaving 5 bases between them. Germline CDR1 reads SGDLS; CDR2 reads YYNGEE. There are 13 residues in the CDR3.

The chain carries TRBV19 and TRBJ1-5; TRBD1 might be the D (6 bases). Trimming stripped 5 bases from V and 3 bases from J, with 11 bases between. The V gene's germline CDR1 is LNHDA and CDR2 SQIVND (reference sequence). The CDR3 is 14 amino acids. The CDR3 nucleotides are TGTGCCAGTAGTGGCCGGGACACCAATCAGCCCCAGCATTTT. As protein: CASSGRDTNQPQHF.

The J gene is TRBJ2-1, the V gene TRBV5-1; D may be TRBD2 (6 bases). Germline V gives CDR1 SGHRS, CDR2 YFSETQ. V was clipped by 4 bases and J by 0 bases, with 11 bases between them. The CDR3 sequence is 15 residues long. CDR3 bases: TGCGCCAGCAGCGTGCTAGCGCACTCCTACAATGAGCAGTTCTTC. Translated, it gives CASSVLAHSYNEQFF.

This clone occurred once. The chain joins TRBV5-1 to TRBJ2-3; 7 positions match TRBD2. Germline CDR1 reads SGHRS; CDR2 reads YFSETQ. This CDR3 region has 15 residues. V shed 0 bases, J shed 0 bases, and the junction held 1 base outside the gene matches. Written as DNA, the CDR3 is TGCGCCAGCAGCTTGGGGCGGGAGAGCACAGATACGCAGTATTTT. It specifies CASSLGRESTDTQYF. Combining the CDR3 with reference TRBV5-1 and TRBJ2-3 gives the whole variable domain KAGVTQTPRYLIKTRGQQVTLSCSPISGHRSVSWYQQTPGQGLQFLFEYFSETQRNKGNFPGRFSGRQFSNSRSEMNVSTLELGDSALYLCASSLGRESTDTQYFGPGTRLTVL.

The chain recombines TRBV27 with TRBJ2-7, with TRBD2 matching over 11 bases. The length of the CDR3 is 14 residues. The ends lost 7 bases at V and 2 bases at J; junction bases unmatched: 4. Germline loops: CDR1 MNHEY, CDR2 SMNVEV (reference sequence). The CDR3 DNA follows: TGTGCCAGCAATAGCGGGAGGGAACCCTACGAGCAGTACTTC. This encodes CASNSGREPYEQYF.

This clone turned up a few times. The chain recombines TRBV19 with TRBJ1-3; no definite D call. Per germline, CDR1 LNHDA and CDR2 SQIVND (reference sequence). The germline V and J ends were trimmed by 7 bases and 4 bases, with 8 bases remaining between them. This CDR3 has 12 amino acids. The CDR3 here is CASKQHGNTIYF. DNA for the CDR3: TGTGCCAGTAAACAGCACGGAAACACCATATATTTT. Full variable domain (remainder filled in from reference TRBV19 and TRBJ1-3): DGGITQSPKYLFRKEGQNVTLSCEQNLNHDAMYWYRQDPGQGLRLIYYSQIVNDFQKGDIAEGYSVSREKKESFPLTVTSAQKNPTAFYLCASKQHGNTIYFGEGSWLTVV.

The chain is built from TRBV7-8 and TRBJ2-2, with unresolved D. V lost 3 bases, J lost 8 bases, and 7 bases lay in between. The CDR3 sequence is 12 residues long. Per the germline V gene, CDR1 is SGHVS and CDR2 is FQNEAQ. The CDR3 sequence: CASSFLIGELFF. The DNA for the CDR3 is TGTGCCAGCAGCTTTCTTATAGGGGAGCTGTTTTTT.

J is TRBJ2-7 and V is TRBV6-6, with a tentative D call TRBD1 (6 bases). The CDR3 consists of 15 residues. From germline, CDR1 is MNHNY and CDR2 SVGAGI (reference sequence). V lost 3 bases, J lost 3 bases, and 15 bases lay in between. The CDR3 reads CASSYTTGLVYEQYF. In nucleotides, the CDR3 is TGTGCCAGCAGTTATACCACAGGGCTTGTCTACGAGCAGTACTTC.